These T cell receptor beta chains were read from a single sample in a study of CD8 T cells in ankylosing spondylitis. From the 5' RACE reads, TCRdb called clonotypes with MiXCR, one entry per CDR3 protein. The table lists just over 300,000 distinct CDR3 sequences, more than 20% of them singletons, with 3% to 4% in the top ten. The sequenced material came from blood, either unsorted or a sorted T cell fraction (not recorded which). These receptors originate from a female donor with ankylosing spondylitis or in good health (not recorded which). The CDR3 runs from the conserved cysteine through the conserved F or W. The D gene is left open where the match is weak. Size tells how often a clone was seen (once, few, many) or the class of an expanded clone, and some rows leave it out.

V gene: TRBV7-2; J gene: TRBJ2-1; D gene: TRBD1; clone size: -; CDR3 protein: CASTSTGQGSNEQFF
V gene: TRBV11-2; J gene: TRBJ2-1; D gene: -; clone size: few; CDR3 protein: CASSQARGILDEQFF
V gene: TRBV25-1; J gene: TRBJ1-6; D gene: -; clone size: -; CDR3 protein: CASSDSAGPGNSPLHF
V gene: TRBV27; J gene: TRBJ1-6; D gene: -; clone size: -; CDR3 protein: CASSLLFRAEGLYNSPLHF
V gene: TRBV15; J gene: TRBJ2-7; D gene: -; clone size: many; CDR3 protein: CATSRGGTSYEQYF
V gene: TRBV7-9; J gene: TRBJ2-7; D gene: -; clone size: -; CDR3 protein: CASSLARSNEQYF
V gene: TRBV5-1; J gene: TRBJ2-7; D gene: TRBD2; clone size: many; CDR3 protein: CASSLSNRDTPGLAVRSPYEQYF
V gene: TRBV5-6; J gene: TRBJ2-1; D gene: -; clone size: few; CDR3 protein: CASSFRGGYNEQFF
V gene: TRBV5-1; J gene: TRBJ2-1; D gene: -; clone size: -; CDR3 protein: CASSSDGYNEQFF
V gene: TRBV4-3; J gene: TRBJ2-1; D gene: TRBD2; clone size: -; CDR3 protein: CASSRALLAGGDNEQFF
V gene: TRBV20-1; J gene: TRBJ1-2; D gene: TRBD1; clone size: few; CDR3 protein: CSATGAGSNYGYTF
V gene: TRBV12-3/TRBV12-4; J gene: TRBJ2-7; D gene: -; clone size: many; CDR3 protein: CASSPRAVKSYEQYF
V gene: TRBV6-4; J gene: TRBJ1-2; D gene: -; clone size: -; CDR3 protein: CASSQGMNYGYTF
V gene: TRBV12-3/TRBV12-4; J gene: TRBJ1-2; D gene: -; clone size: many; CDR3 protein: CASSSRYGYTF
V gene: TRBV7-9; J gene: TRBJ2-1; D gene: -; clone size: -; CDR3 protein: CASSVSGIPGNEQFF
V gene: TRBV12-3/TRBV12-4; J gene: TRBJ1-4; D gene: TRBD1; clone size: -; CDR3 protein: CASSPTGQTNEKLFF
V gene: TRBV29-1; J gene: TRBJ2-4; D gene: TRBD2; clone size: many; CDR3 protein: CSVSGTSGSKNIQYF
V gene: TRBV12-3/TRBV12-4; J gene: TRBJ1-1; D gene: TRBD1; clone size: -; CDR3 protein: CASSDTPGTGGLAFF
V gene: TRBV9; J gene: TRBJ1-1; D gene: -; clone size: few; CDR3 protein: CASSVEPNTEAFF
V gene: TRBV10-3; J gene: TRBJ2-1; D gene: -; clone size: -; CDR3 protein: CAISEVVSSYNEQFF
V gene: TRBV27; J gene: TRBJ2-5; D gene: TRBD2; clone size: many; CDR3 protein: CASSQGLVETQYF
V gene: TRBV28; J gene: TRBJ1-1; D gene: TRBD1; clone size: -; CDR3 protein: CASRDRWSNTEAFF
V gene: TRBV5-4; J gene: TRBJ2-3; D gene: -; clone size: -; CDR3 protein: CASSFSASTDTQYF
V gene: TRBV7-2; J gene: TRBJ2-1; D gene: -; clone size: few; CDR3 protein: CASSQSGPTYNEQFF
V gene: TRBV20-1; J gene: TRBJ2-1; D gene: -; clone size: few; CDR3 protein: CSATQTTNNEQFF
V gene: TRBV20-1; J gene: TRBJ2-1; D gene: TRBD2; clone size: few; CDR3 protein: CSARDPQRAGTNNEQFF
V gene: TRBV25-1; J gene: TRBJ2-1; D gene: -; clone size: -; CDR3 protein: CASSEFGNSNEQFF
V gene: TRBV19; J gene: TRBJ1-1; D gene: -; clone size: -; CDR3 protein: CASSPSLIGNTEAFF
V gene: TRBV6-5; J gene: TRBJ2-1; D gene: -; clone size: -; CDR3 protein: CASSYSGRATYNEQFF
V gene: TRBV7-2; J gene: TRBJ2-1; D gene: -; clone size: many; CDR3 protein: CASSLVLGPRSYNEQFF
V gene: TRBV6-1; J gene: TRBJ2-1; D gene: TRBD2; clone size: -; CDR3 protein: CASSQTSGSINEQFF
V gene: TRBV10-3; J gene: TRBJ2-7; D gene: -; clone size: -; CDR3 protein: CAISERDEQYF
V gene: TRBV18; J gene: TRBJ2-5; D gene: -; clone size: once; CDR3 protein: CASSPRWPSDRETQYF
V gene: TRBV10-3; J gene: TRBJ2-7; D gene: -; clone size: few; CDR3 protein: CAISEPVGDEQYF
V gene: TRBV6-1; J gene: TRBJ2-1; D gene: TRBD2; clone size: many; CDR3 protein: CASSLSGGTYNEQFF
V gene: TRBV5-1; J gene: TRBJ2-1; D gene: -; clone size: many; CDR3 protein: CASSFGRSSYNEQFF
V gene: TRBV6-1; J gene: TRBJ1-4; D gene: -; clone size: -; CDR3 protein: CASSQHRTNEKLFF
V gene: TRBV20-1; J gene: TRBJ2-1; D gene: -; clone size: few; CDR3 protein: CSATLLNEQFF
V gene: TRBV19; J gene: TRBJ2-3; D gene: TRBD2; clone size: few; CDR3 protein: CASMYRTSGAEGPPDTQYF
V gene: TRBV28; J gene: TRBJ2-7; D gene: -; clone size: -; CDR3 protein: CASTREGASSYEQYF
V gene: TRBV20-1; J gene: TRBJ2-1; D gene: TRBD2; clone size: many; CDR3 protein: CSASFPSGGSYNEQFF
V gene: TRBV6-2/TRBV6-3; J gene: TRBJ2-5; D gene: TRBD2; clone size: -; CDR3 protein: CASSYSRTSTRWGTQYF
V gene: TRBV24-1; J gene: TRBJ2-1; D gene: -; clone size: -; CDR3 protein: CATSDSAGATRGEQFF
V gene: TRBV5-1; J gene: TRBJ2-7; D gene: -; clone size: -; CDR3 protein: CASSPLGREQYF
V gene: TRBV20-1; J gene: TRBJ2-5; D gene: TRBD2; clone size: -; CDR3 protein: CSAPRRLAGGETQYF
V gene: TRBV10-3; J gene: TRBJ1-6; D gene: -; clone size: few; CDR3 protein: CAISAGSDSPLHF
V gene: TRBV20-1; J gene: TRBJ2-7; D gene: -; clone size: few; CDR3 protein: CSARPNPRATKYEQYF